Listed below are T cell receptor beta chains from one sample, sequenced in a study of blood T cell repertoires in COVID-19. Data came from immunoSEQ multiplex PCR; TCRdb stores just in-frame clones and leaves some out. The sample shows about 490,000 clones, 70% to 90% of them seen only once. Material for sequencing was peripheral blood. Source of these receptors: a human donor in a cohort sampled during active COVID-19. Both conserved end residues are part of each CDR3. A D gene is named only where the DNA matches it firmly. The size entry is marked missing in some rows and otherwise reads once, few, many or a size class.

D gene: TRBD2; V gene: TRBV10-2; clone size: -; J gene: TRBJ2-1; CDR3 DNA: TGCGCCAGCAGTGACGTATCACTAGCGGGGGGAAATGAGCAGTTCTTC; CDR3 protein: CASSDVSLAGGNEQFF
D gene: TRBD2; V gene: TRBV24-1; clone size: once; J gene: TRBJ2-1; CDR3 DNA: TGTGCCACCAGTGATGGGACTAGCGGGAGTTCACTTGGTGAGCAGTTCTTC; CDR3 protein: CATSDGTSGSSLGEQFF
D gene: TRBD1; V gene: TRBV7-2; clone size: -; J gene: TRBJ2-3; CDR3 DNA: TGTGCCAGCAGCCCATGGACAGGGGATACGCAGTATTTT; CDR3 protein: CASSPWTGDTQYF
D gene: TRBD2; V gene: TRBV5-1; clone size: -; J gene: TRBJ2-7; CDR3 DNA: TGCGCCAGCAGCATGACTAGCGGGAGCTCCTACGAGCAGTACTTC; CDR3 protein: CASSMTSGSSYEQYF
D gene: -; V gene: TRBV7-9; clone size: few; J gene: TRBJ1-5; CDR3 DNA: TGTGCCAGCAGCTTAGGTGGGCCATTTAATAGCAATCAGCCCCAGCATTTT; CDR3 protein: CASSLGGPFNSNQPQHF
D gene: TRBD1; V gene: TRBV15; clone size: -; J gene: TRBJ1-2; CDR3 DNA: TGTGCCACCAGCAGGGACAGGATTTATGGCTACACCTTC; CDR3 protein: CATSRDRIYGYTF
D gene: -; V gene: TRBV29-1; clone size: -; J gene: TRBJ2-3; CDR3 DNA: TGCAGCGTTGACGCACAGGGTACAGATACGCAGTATTTT; CDR3 protein: CSVDAQGTDTQYF
D gene: -; V gene: TRBV5-6; clone size: -; J gene: TRBJ1-1; CDR3 DNA: TGTGCCAGCAGCTTGTACCTTCATCGAGACAGCAACACTGAAGCTTTCTTT; CDR3 protein: CASSLYLHRDSNTEAFF
D gene: TRBD1; V gene: TRBV18; clone size: once; J gene: TRBJ1-1; CDR3 DNA: TGTGCCAGCTCACCAAACAGGGGGCCCGGGAAAGCTTTCTTT; CDR3 protein: CASSPNRGPGKAFF
D gene: TRBD1; V gene: TRBV9; clone size: few; J gene: TRBJ1-2; CDR3 DNA: TGTGCCAGCAGCGAGAGGACAGGGAACTATGGCTACACCTTC; CDR3 protein: CASSERTGNYGYTF
D gene: -; V gene: TRBV3-1/TRBV3-2; clone size: -; J gene: TRBJ2-1; CDR3 DNA: TGTGCCAGCAGCCCATTGACAGTCTACAATGAGCAGTTCTTC; CDR3 protein: CASSPLTVYNEQFF
D gene: -; V gene: TRBV9; clone size: -; J gene: TRBJ1-3; CDR3 DNA: TGTGCCAGCAGCGGGACAGCTGGAAACACCATATATTTT; CDR3 protein: CASSGTAGNTIYF
D gene: TRBD1; V gene: TRBV6-5; clone size: -; J gene: TRBJ1-1; CDR3 DNA: TGTGCCAGCAGGACAGGGGAGGGTGGCACTGAAGCTTTCTTT; CDR3 protein: CASRTGEGGTEAFF
D gene: -; V gene: TRBV27; clone size: -; J gene: TRBJ1-1; CDR3 DNA: TGTGCCAGCAGTTTATCGAGACAGGTGTTGGCAAAAGCTTTCTTT; CDR3 protein: CASSLSRQVLAKAFF
D gene: TRBD2; V gene: TRBV5-5; clone size: -; J gene: TRBJ2-3; CDR3 DNA: TGTGCCAGCAGCTTGGTTACGCTAGCGGGAGGAGGCACAGATACGCAGTATTTT; CDR3 protein: CASSLVTLAGGGTDTQYF
D gene: -; V gene: TRBV5-5; clone size: -; J gene: TRBJ2-3; CDR3 DNA: TGTGCCAGCAGCTTGGCGGGATCAGATACGCAGTATTTT; CDR3 protein: CASSLAGSDTQYF
D gene: TRBD2; V gene: TRBV9; clone size: -; J gene: TRBJ2-1; CDR3 DNA: TGTGCCAGCAGCTCGGGAGGAGGGGACAATGAGCAGTTCTTC; CDR3 protein: CASSSGGGDNEQFF
D gene: TRBD2; V gene: TRBV10-3; clone size: -; J gene: TRBJ2-1; CDR3 DNA: TGTGCCATCAGTGATGTCGGTCTAGCGGGAGAGAATGAGCAGTTCTTC; CDR3 protein: CAISDVGLAGENEQFF
D gene: -; V gene: TRBV18; clone size: -; J gene: TRBJ2-7; CDR3 DNA: TGTGCCAGCTCACCTGCGACAGCTTCCTACGAGCAGTACTTC; CDR3 protein: CASSPATASYEQYF
D gene: -; V gene: TRBV6-1; clone size: -; J gene: TRBJ1-4; CDR3 DNA: TGTGCCAGCAGTGCTCCCGGGATGTCAACTAATGAAAAACTGTTTTTT; CDR3 protein: CASSAPGMSTNEKLFF
D gene: -; V gene: TRBV30; clone size: -; J gene: TRBJ1-2; CDR3 DNA: TGTGCCTGGAGTCAGGGGCGGCACTATGGCTACACCTTC; CDR3 protein: CAWSQGRHYGYTF
D gene: TRBD1; V gene: TRBV3-1/TRBV3-2; clone size: -; J gene: TRBJ1-2; CDR3 DNA: TGTGCCAGCAGCTCTCGCCGGGACAGGGGGCGCCTTGGCTACACCTTC; CDR3 protein: CASSSRRDRGRLGYTF